Listed below are T cell receptor beta chains from one sample, sequenced in a study of shared clonotypes between healthy human individuals. Here immunoSEQ multiplex PCR was the method, and the copy in TCRdb shows in-frame clones only, minus some. The sample lists approximately 470,000 clones; approximately 78% were seen once. The sequencing input was PBMCs. The receptors stem from a middle-aged woman in good health. Some clones in this sample may be carry-over from other donors' samples. Each CDR3 is given with its conserved first and last residue. Fields, in order: V gene, J gene, clone size, D gene, CDR3 protein, CDR3 DNA. The D gene is left open where the match is weak. Not every row has a clone size; where given, it reads once, few, many or a size class.

v_call: TRBV21-1
j_call: TRBJ2-7
clone_size: -
d_call: -
cdr3_aa: CASSKDNAAGAREQYF
cdr3_nt: TGTGCCAGCAGCAAAGACAACGCAGCGGGCGCCCGCGAGCAGTACTTC

v_call: TRBV4-2
j_call: TRBJ1-2
clone_size: -
d_call: -
cdr3_aa: CASSQETYYGYTF
cdr3_nt: TGTGCCAGCAGCCAGGAGACATACTATGGCTACACCTTC

v_call: TRBV6-6
j_call: TRBJ2-7
clone_size: few
d_call: -
cdr3_aa: CASSYCEQYF
cdr3_nt: TGTGCCAGCAGTTACTGCGAGCAGTACTTC

v_call: TRBV7-3
j_call: TRBJ1-1
clone_size: -
d_call: -
cdr3_aa: CASSLTSGGLATEAFF
cdr3_nt: TGTGCCAGCAGCTTAACGTCGGGGGGGCTGGCCACTGAAGCTTTCTTT

v_call: TRBV30
j_call: TRBJ1-2
clone_size: -
d_call: -
cdr3_aa: CAWSPARVGYGYTF
cdr3_nt: TGTGCCTGGAGTCCCGCACGAGTGGGGTATGGCTACACCTTC

v_call: TRBV9
j_call: TRBJ2-7
clone_size: -
d_call: TRBD2
cdr3_aa: CASSETSGRSPEQYF
cdr3_nt: TGTGCCAGCAGCGAAACTAGCGGGAGGAGCCCCGAGCAGTACTTC

v_call: TRBV7-2
j_call: TRBJ2-5
clone_size: once
d_call: -
cdr3_aa: CASSSQGRYQETQYF
cdr3_nt: TGTGCCAGCAGCTCTCAGGGGCGCTACCAAGAGACCCAGTACTTC

v_call: TRBV10-1
j_call: TRBJ2-1
clone_size: -
d_call: -
cdr3_aa: CASSELASYNEQFF
cdr3_nt: TGCGCCAGCAGTGAGTTAGCAAGCTACAATGAGCAGTTCTTC

v_call: TRBV25-1
j_call: TRBJ2-2
clone_size: -
d_call: TRBD1
cdr3_aa: CASSESTGVRTGELFF
cdr3_nt: TGTGCCAGCAGTGAATCTACAGGGGTGCGCACCGGGGAGCTGTTTTTT

v_call: TRBV5-1
j_call: TRBJ2-1
clone_size: -
d_call: -
cdr3_aa: CASSFRERLTYNEQFF
cdr3_nt: TGCGCCAGCAGCTTTCGGGAACGCCTTACCTACAATGAGCAGTTCTTC

v_call: TRBV25-1
j_call: TRBJ2-5
clone_size: -
d_call: -
cdr3_aa: CASSASGQRWQETQYF
cdr3_nt: TGTGCCAGCAGTGCCTCGGGGCAGAGATGGCAAGAGACCCAGTACTTC

v_call: TRBV6-1
j_call: TRBJ1-2
clone_size: once
d_call: -
cdr3_aa: CASSPTPKVGYTF
cdr3_nt: TGTGCCAGCAGCCCGACACCTAAAGTAGGCTACACCTTC

v_call: TRBV6-5
j_call: TRBJ1-1
clone_size: -
d_call: TRBD1
cdr3_aa: CASSPRGRRNTEAFF
cdr3_nt: TGTGCCAGCAGTCCCAGGGGGCGCAGGAACACTGAAGCTTTCTTT

v_call: TRBV2
j_call: TRBJ2-7
clone_size: -
d_call: TRBD2
cdr3_aa: CASSAGTSYEQYF
cdr3_nt: TGTGCCAGCAGTGCCGGGACTAGCTACGAGCAGTACTTC

v_call: TRBV4-1
j_call: TRBJ1-1
clone_size: -
d_call: TRBD1
cdr3_aa: CASSPILQGPLAFF
cdr3_nt: TGCGCCAGCAGCCCGATCTTACAGGGGCCCTTAGCTTTCTTT

v_call: TRBV30
j_call: TRBJ2-3
clone_size: -
d_call: TRBD2
cdr3_aa: CAWRPTGRGGDTQYF
cdr3_nt: TGTGCCTGGAGGCCTACTGGTCGGGGGGGGGATACGCAGTATTTT

v_call: TRBV18
j_call: TRBJ1-4
clone_size: -
d_call: TRBD1
cdr3_aa: CASSLTGDFEKLFF
cdr3_nt: TGTGCCAGCTCTTTGACAGGGGACTTTGAAAAACTGTTTTTT

v_call: TRBV6-1
j_call: TRBJ2-7
clone_size: -
d_call: TRBD1
cdr3_aa: CASTGQGGYEQYF
cdr3_nt: TGTGCCAGCACCGGACAGGGGGGCTACGAGCAGTACTTC

v_call: TRBV7-3
j_call: TRBJ2-3
clone_size: once
d_call: -
cdr3_aa: CASSLTRSGADTQYF
cdr3_nt: TGTGCCAGCAGCTTAACGAGGTCTGGGGCAGATACGCAGTATTTT

v_call: TRBV28
j_call: TRBJ2-1
clone_size: -
d_call: -
cdr3_aa: CASSRLLSPHEQFF
cdr3_nt: TGTGCCAGCAGTCGCCTCTTGTCCCCCCATGAGCAGTTCTTC

v_call: TRBV28
j_call: TRBJ2-3
clone_size: -
d_call: -
cdr3_aa: CASRSGGPTDTQYF
cdr3_nt: TGTGCCAGCAGATCCGGTGGGCCCACAGATACGCAGTATTTT

v_call: TRBV27
j_call: TRBJ2-7
clone_size: many
d_call: -
cdr3_aa: CASRVMGSSYEQYF
cdr3_nt: TGTGCCAGCAGGGTCATGGGGAGCTCCTACGAGCAGTACTTC

v_call: TRBV11-1
j_call: TRBJ1-5
clone_size: many
d_call: TRBD1
cdr3_aa: CASSLGQGGNQPQHF
cdr3_nt: TGTGCCAGCAGCCTGGGACAGGGCGGCAATCAGCCCCAGCATTTT

v_call: TRBV20-1
j_call: TRBJ1-1
clone_size: -
d_call: -
cdr3_aa: CSASKIIPFF
cdr3_nt: TGCAGTGCTAGCAAGATTATACCTTTCTTT

v_call: TRBV7-2
j_call: TRBJ2-7
clone_size: -
d_call: -
cdr3_aa: CASSSRVGYEQYF
cdr3_nt: TGTGCCAGCAGCTCAAGGGTAGGGTACGAGCAGTACTTC

v_call: TRBV28
j_call: TRBJ2-1
clone_size: -
d_call: -
cdr3_aa: CASSIAGGEQFF
cdr3_nt: TGTGCCAGCAGTATAGCCGGGGGAGAGCAGTTCTTC

v_call: TRBV6-5
j_call: TRBJ1-5
clone_size: once
d_call: -
cdr3_aa: CASKSGGNQPQHF
cdr3_nt: TGTGCCAGCAAGTCGGGGGGAAATCAGCCCCAGCATTTT